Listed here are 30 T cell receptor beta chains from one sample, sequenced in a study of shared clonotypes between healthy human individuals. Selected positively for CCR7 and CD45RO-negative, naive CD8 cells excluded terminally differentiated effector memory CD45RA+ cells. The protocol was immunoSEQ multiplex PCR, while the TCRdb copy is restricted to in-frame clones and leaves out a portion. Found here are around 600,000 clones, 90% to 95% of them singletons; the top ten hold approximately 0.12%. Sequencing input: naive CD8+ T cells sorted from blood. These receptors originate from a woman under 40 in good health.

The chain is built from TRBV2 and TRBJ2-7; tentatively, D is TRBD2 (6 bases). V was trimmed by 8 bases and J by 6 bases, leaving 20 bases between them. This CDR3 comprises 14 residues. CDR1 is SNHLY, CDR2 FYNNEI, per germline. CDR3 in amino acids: CASYPLEGTPEQYF. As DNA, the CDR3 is TGTGCCAGCTATCCGCTGGAGGGGACCCCCGAGCAGTACTTC. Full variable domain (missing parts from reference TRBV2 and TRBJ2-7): EPEVTQTPSHQVTQMGQEVILRCVPISNHLYFYWYRQILGQKVEFLVSFYNNEISEKSEIFDDQFSVERPDGSNFTLKIRSTKLEDSAMYFCASYPLEGTPEQYFGPGTRLTVT.

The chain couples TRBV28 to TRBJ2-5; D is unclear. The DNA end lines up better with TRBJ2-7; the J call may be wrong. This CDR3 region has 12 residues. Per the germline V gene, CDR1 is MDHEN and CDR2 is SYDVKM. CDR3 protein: CASSQDSYEQYF. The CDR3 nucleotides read TGTGCCAGCAGTCAGGACTCCTACGAGCAGTACTTC.

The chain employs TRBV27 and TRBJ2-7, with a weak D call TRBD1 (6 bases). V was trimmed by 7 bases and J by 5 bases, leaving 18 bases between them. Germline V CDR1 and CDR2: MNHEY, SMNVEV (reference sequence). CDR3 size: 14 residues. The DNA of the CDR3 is TGTGCCAGCACCCCAGGGACCACAGGGCACGAGCAGTACTTC. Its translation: CASTPGTTGHEQYF.

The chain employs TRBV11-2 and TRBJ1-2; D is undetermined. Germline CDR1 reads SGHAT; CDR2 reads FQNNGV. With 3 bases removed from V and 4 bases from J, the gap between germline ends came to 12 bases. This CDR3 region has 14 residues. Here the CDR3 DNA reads TGTGCCAGCAGCTTGAATCCAGACTTCTATGGCTACACCTTC. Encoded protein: CASSLNPDFYGYTF.

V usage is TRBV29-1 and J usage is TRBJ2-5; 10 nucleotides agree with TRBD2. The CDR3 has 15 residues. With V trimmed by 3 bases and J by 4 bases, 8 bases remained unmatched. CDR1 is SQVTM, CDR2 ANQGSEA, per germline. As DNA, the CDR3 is TGCAGCGTTGACGATAGCGGGAGGCCCGGAGAGACCCAGTACTTC. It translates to CSVDDSGRPGETQYF.

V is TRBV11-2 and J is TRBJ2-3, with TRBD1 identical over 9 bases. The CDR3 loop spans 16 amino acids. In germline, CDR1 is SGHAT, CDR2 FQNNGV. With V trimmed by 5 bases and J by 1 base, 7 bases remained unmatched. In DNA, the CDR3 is TGTGCCAGCAGCCCGTGGGGACAGGGAGGCACAGATACGCAGTATTTT. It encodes CASSPWGQGGTDTQYF.

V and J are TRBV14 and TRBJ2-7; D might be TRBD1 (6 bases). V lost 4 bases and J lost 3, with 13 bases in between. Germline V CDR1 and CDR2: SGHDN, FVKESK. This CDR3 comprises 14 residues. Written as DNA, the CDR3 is TGTGCCAGCAGCCCGAGGGGGAGTATCTACGAGCAGTACTTC. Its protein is CASSPRGSIYEQYF. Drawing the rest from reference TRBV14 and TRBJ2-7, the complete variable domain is EAGVTQFPSHSVIEKGQTVTLRCDPISGHDNLYWYRRVMGKEIKFLLHFVKESKQDESGMPNNRFLAERTGGTYSTLKVQPAELEDSGVYFCASSPRGSIYEQYFGPGTRLTVT.

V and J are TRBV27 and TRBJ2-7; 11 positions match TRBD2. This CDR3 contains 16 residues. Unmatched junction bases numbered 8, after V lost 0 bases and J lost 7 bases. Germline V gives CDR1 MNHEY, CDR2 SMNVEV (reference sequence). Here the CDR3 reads CASSLSLLAGDGEQYF. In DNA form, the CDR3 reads TGTGCCAGCAGTTTATCGCTACTAGCGGGGGACGGGGAGCAGTACTTC.

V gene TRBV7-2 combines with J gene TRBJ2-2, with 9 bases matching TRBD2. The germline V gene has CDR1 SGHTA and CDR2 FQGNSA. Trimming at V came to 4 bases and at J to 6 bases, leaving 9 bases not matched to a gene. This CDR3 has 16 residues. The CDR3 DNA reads TGTGCCAGCAGCTCGCCCTCTCAGCGGGAGGCCGGGGAGCTGTTTTTT. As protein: CASSSPSQREAGELFF.

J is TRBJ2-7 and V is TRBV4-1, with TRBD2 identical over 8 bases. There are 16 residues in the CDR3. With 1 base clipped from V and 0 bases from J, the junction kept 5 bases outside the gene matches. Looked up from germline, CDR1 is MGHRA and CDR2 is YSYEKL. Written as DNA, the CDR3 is TGCGCCAGCAGCCAAGCTTCCGGGACTAGCTCCTACGAGCAGTACTTC. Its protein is CASSQASGTSSYEQYF.

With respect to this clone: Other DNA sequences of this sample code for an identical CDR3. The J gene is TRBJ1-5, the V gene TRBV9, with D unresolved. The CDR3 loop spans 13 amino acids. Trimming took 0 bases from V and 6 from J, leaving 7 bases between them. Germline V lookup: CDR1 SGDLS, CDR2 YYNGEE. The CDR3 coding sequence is TGTGCCAGCAGCGTAGGAATTGGTCAGCCCCAGCATTTT. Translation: CASSVGIGQPQHF. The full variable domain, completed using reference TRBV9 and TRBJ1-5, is DSGVTQTPKHLITATGQRVTLRCSPRSGDLSVYWYQQSLDQGLQFLIQYYNGEERAKGNILERFSAQQFPDLHSELNLSSLELGDSALYFCASSVGIGQPQHFGDGTRLSIL.

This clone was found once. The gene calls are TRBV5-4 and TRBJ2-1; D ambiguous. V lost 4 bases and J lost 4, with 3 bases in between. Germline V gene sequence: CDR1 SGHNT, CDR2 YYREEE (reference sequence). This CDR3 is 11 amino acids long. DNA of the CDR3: TGTGCCAGCAGCCGGTACAATGAGCAGTTCTTC. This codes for CASSRYNEQFF.

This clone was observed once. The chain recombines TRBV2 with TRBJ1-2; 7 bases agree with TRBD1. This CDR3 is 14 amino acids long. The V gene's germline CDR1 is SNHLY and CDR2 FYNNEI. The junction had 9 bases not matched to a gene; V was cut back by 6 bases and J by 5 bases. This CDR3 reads CASRAGGQPYGYTF. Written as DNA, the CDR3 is TGTGCCAGCAGGGCGGGGGGACAGCCGTATGGCTACACCTTC.

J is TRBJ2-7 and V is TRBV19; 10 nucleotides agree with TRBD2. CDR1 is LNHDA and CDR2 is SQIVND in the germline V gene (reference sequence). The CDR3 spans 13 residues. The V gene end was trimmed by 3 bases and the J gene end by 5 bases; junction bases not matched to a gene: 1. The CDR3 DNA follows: TGTGCCAGTAGTATGCTAGCGGGAGACGAGCAGTACTTC. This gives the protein CASSMLAGDEQYF.

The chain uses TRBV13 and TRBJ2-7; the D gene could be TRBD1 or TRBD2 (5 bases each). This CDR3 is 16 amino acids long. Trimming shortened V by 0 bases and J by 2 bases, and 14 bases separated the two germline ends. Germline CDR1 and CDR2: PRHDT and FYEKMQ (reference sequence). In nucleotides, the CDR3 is TGTGCCAGCAGCTTAGGCCTGGGGGAGTTCGCCTACGAGCAGTACTTC. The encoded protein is CASSLGLGEFAYEQYF.

CDR3 DNA: TGTGCCAGCAGCTTGGGTATGGATGAAAAACTGTTTTTT. This translates into CASSLGMDEKLFF. This sequence joins TRBV7-9 and TRBJ1-4; no definite D call. Germline V gives CDR1 SEHNR, CDR2 FQNEAQ (reference sequence). This CDR3 has 13 residues. Trimming took 3 bases from V and 6 from J, leaving 8 bases between them.

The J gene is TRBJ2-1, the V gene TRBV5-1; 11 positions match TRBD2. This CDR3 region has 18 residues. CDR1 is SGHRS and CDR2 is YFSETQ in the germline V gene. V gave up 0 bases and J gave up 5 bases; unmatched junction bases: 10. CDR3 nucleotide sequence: TGCGCCAGCAGCTTGGATGTTCGACTAGCGGGGACAAACAATGAGCAGTTCTTC. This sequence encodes CASSLDVRLAGTNNEQFF.

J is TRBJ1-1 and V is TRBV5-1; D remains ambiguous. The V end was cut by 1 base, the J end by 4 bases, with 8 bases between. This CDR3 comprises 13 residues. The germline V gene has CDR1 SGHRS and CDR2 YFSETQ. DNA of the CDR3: TGCGCCAGCAGCTTGTCCGCGGGCACTGAAGCTTTCTTT. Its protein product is CASSLSAGTEAFF.

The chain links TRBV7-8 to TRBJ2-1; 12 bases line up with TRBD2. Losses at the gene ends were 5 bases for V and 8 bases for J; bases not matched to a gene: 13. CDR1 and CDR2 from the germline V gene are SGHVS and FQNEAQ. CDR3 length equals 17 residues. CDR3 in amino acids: CASSPKLAGGDFDEQFF. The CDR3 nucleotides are TGTGCCAGCAGCCCGAAGCTAGCGGGAGGGGACTTCGATGAGCAGTTCTTC. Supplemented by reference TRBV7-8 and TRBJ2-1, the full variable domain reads GAGVSQSPRYKVAKRGQDVALRCDPISGHVSLFWYQQALGQGPEFLTYFQNEAQLDKSGLPSDRFFAERPEGSVSTLKIQRTQQEDSAVYLCASSPKLAGGDFDEQFFGPGTRLTVL.

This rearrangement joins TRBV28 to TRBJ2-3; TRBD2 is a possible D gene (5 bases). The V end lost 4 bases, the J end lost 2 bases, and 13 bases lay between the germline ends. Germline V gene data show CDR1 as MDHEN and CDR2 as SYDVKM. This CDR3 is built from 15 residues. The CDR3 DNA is TGTGCCAGCAGTTCCTCGGGGAGCTCCACAGATACGCAGTATTTT. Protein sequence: CASSSSGSSTDTQYF.

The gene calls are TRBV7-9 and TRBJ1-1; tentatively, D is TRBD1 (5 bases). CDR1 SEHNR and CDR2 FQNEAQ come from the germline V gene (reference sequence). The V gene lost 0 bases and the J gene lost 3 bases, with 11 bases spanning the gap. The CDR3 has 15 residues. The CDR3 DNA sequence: TGTGCCAGCAGCTTAGCGCAGGGCCCGGACACTGAAGCTTTCTTT. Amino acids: CASSLAQGPDTEAFF. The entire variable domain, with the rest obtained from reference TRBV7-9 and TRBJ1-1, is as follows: DTGVSQNPRHKITKRGQNVTFRCDPISEHNRLYWYRQTLGQGPEFLTYFQNEAQLEKSRLLSDRFSAERPKGSFSTLEIQRTEQGDSAMYLCASSLAQGPDTEAFFGQGTRLTVV.

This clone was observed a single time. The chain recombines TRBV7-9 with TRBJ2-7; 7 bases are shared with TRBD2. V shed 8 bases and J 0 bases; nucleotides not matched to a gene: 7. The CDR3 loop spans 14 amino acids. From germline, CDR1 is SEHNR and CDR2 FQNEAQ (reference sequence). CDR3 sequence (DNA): TGTGCCAGCGGGGGGGTCGAGCGCTCCTACGAGCAGTACTTC. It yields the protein CASGGVERSYEQYF.

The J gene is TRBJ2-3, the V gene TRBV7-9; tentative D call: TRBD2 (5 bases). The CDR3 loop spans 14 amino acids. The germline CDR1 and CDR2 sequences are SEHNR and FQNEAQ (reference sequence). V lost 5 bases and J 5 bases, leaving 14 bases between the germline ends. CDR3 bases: TGTGCCAGCAGCCTCGAACAAGAGGGAGATACGCAGTATTTT. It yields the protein CASSLEQEGDTQYF.

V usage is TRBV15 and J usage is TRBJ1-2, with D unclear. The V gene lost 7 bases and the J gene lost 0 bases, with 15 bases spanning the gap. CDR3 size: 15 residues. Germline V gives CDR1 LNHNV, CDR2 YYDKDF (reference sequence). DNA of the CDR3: TGTGCCACCACCTCGGGATTAAACTCTAACTATGGCTACACCTTC. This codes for CATTSGLNSNYGYTF.

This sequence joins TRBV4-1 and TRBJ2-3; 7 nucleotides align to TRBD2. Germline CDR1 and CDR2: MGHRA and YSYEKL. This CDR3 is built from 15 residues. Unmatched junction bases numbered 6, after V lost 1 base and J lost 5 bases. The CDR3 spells CASSQVSGTLDTQYF. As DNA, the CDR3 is TGCGCCAGCAGCCAAGTAAGCGGGACCCTAGATACGCAGTATTTT.

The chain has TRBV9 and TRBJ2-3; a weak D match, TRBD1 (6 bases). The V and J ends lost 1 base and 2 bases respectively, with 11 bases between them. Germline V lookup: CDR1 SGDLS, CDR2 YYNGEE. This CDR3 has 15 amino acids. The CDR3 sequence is CASSVYTGLTDTQYF. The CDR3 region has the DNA TGTGCCAGCAGCGTATACACAGGGCTCACAGATACGCAGTATTTT.

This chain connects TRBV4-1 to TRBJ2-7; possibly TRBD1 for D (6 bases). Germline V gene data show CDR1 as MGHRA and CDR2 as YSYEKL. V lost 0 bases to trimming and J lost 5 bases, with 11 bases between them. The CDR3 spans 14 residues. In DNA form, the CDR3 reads TGCGCCAGCAGCCAAGACGAACAGGGTCACGAGCAGTACTTC. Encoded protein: CASSQDEQGHEQYF.

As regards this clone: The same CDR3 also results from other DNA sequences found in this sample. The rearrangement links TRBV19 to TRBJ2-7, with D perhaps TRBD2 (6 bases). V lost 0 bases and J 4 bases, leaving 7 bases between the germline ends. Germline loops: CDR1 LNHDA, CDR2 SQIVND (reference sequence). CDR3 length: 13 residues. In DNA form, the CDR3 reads TGTGCCAGTAGTATAGATCGGGGGTACGAGCAGTACTTC. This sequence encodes CASSIDRGYEQYF.

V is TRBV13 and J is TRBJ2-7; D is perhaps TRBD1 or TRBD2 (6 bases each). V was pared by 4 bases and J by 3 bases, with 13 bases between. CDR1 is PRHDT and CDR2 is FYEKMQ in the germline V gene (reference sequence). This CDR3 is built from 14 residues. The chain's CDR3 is CASSSGGTFYEQYF. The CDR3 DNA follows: TGTGCCAGCAGCTCCGGGGGCACTTTCTACGAGCAGTACTTC.

CDR3 sequence: CASSLVGATGGGNTIYF. The CDR3, as DNA: TGTGCCAGCAGCTTGGTTGGGGCGACAGGGGGAGGAAACACCATATATTTT. V is TRBV5-6 and J is TRBJ1-3, with TRBD1 matching 9 bases. V dropped 0 bases and J dropped 4; count of bases not matched to a gene: 8. This CDR3 region has 17 residues. Per germline, CDR1 SGHDT and CDR2 YYEEEE.